This TCR beta chain was observed in a study of shared clonotypes between healthy human individuals. Findings and caveats of the study: Apart from blood, nothing was sampled; tissue repertoires likely differ.

An assay was performed, and its level was deep. Clones were sequenced by immunoSEQ multiplex PCR, and TCRdb holds only the in-frame ones, with some missing. This sample has some 200,000 clones, with over 50% found just once. This clone was seen a handful of times. The target antigen is unknown. The TCR originated in a man between 25 and 39 years old in good health. Source material: memory CD4+ T cells sorted from blood. Subset here: CD45RA-negative fraction.

The CDR3 here is CAWSLLGVSSSYNEQFF. CDR3 sequence (DNA): TGTGCCTGGAGTCTGTTGGGGGTATCCTCCTCCTACAATGAGCAGTTCTTC. The chain is built from TRBV30 and TRBJ2-1, with D perhaps TRBD1 or TRBD2 (5 bases each). Trimming took 2 bases from V and 0 from J, leaving 17 bases between them. The germline CDR1 and CDR2 sequences are GTSNPN and SVGIG (reference sequence). This CDR3 has 17 residues.